This entry lists 7 T cell receptor beta chains sequenced from one sample in a study of shared clonotypes between healthy human individuals. Profiling relied on immunoSEQ multiplex PCR, and the TCRdb table lists in-frame clones only, not all of them. The table shows 1.4 million to 1.5 million clones, with around 97% occurring only once. Material: naive CD4+ T cells sorted from blood. Subset specified: CD45RA+ positively selected. The source is a man in his thirties or forties in good health.

This rearrangement joins TRBV11-3 to TRBJ2-2; D unresolved. CDR1 and CDR2 from the germline V gene are SGHNT and YENEEA. This CDR3 spans 15 amino acids. With 1 base removed from V and 0 bases from J, the gap between germline ends came to 6 bases. Here the CDR3 DNA reads TGTGCCAGCAGCTTAGGGGCCTCGAACACCGGGGAGCTGTTTTTT. Its translation is CASSLGASNTGELFF.

The rearrangement uses TRBV5-1 and TRBJ2-7; perhaps TRBD2 as D (6 bases). Per germline, CDR1 SGHRS and CDR2 YFSETQ. The CDR3 has 14 amino acids. Between the trimmed V and J ends, which lost 4 bases and 0 bases, there was a span of 11 bases. CDR3 loop: CASSIRGGSYEQYF. In DNA, the CDR3 is TGCGCCAGCAGCATCCGGGGAGGCTCCTACGAGCAGTACTTC.

The CDR3 is CASSSRLLGGETQYF. The CDR3 region has the DNA TGTGCCAGCAGCTCGAGACTCCTGGGCGGGGAGACCCAGTACTTC. The V gene is TRBV7-2, the J gene TRBJ2-5, with D maybe TRBD2 (5 bases). Trimming removed 4 bases from V and 5 bases from J, with 17 bases in between. Germline V lookup: CDR1 SGHTA, CDR2 FQGNSA. This CDR3 region has 15 residues.

The V call is TRBV2, the J call TRBJ1-1, with D unresolved. Germline CDR1 SNHLY, CDR2 FYNNEI. This CDR3 is 13 amino acids long. The V and J ends lost 5 bases and 5 bases respectively, with 12 bases between them. CDR3 in amino acids: CASSSSRLTEAFF. In DNA form, the CDR3 reads TGTGCCAGCAGTTCTTCTAGGTTGACTGAAGCTTTCTTT.

This clone was picked up one time. This chain links TRBV5-6 with TRBJ2-3; D remains unclear. Germline V CDR1 and CDR2: SGHDT, YYEEEE. CDR3 length: 14 residues. Trimming stripped 0 bases from V and 6 bases from J, with 11 bases between. Here the CDR3 reads CASSLVSSRDTQYF. The CDR3 region has the DNA TGTGCCAGCAGCTTGGTAAGCAGCCGGGATACGCAGTATTTT.

The chain uses TRBV7-9 and TRBJ1-2; D gene unclear. The CDR3 sequence is 14 residues long. Per germline, CDR1 SEHNR and CDR2 FQNEAQ (reference sequence). Deletions cut 5 bases from V and 6 bases from J, with 16 bases between. The CDR3 DNA follows: TGTGCCAGCAGCGCCCCATCGGACGGACATGGCTACACCTTC. Encoded protein: CASSAPSDGHGYTF.

The rearrangement joins TRBV27 to TRBJ2-3, with TRBD1 as a possible D gene (6 bases). V was clipped by 2 bases and J by 7 bases, with 19 bases between them. In germline, CDR1 is MNHEY, CDR2 SMNVEV (reference sequence). The CDR3 consists of 16 residues. This CDR3 reads CASSLNTVGQRNTQYF. The CDR3 region has the DNA TGTGCCAGCAGTTTAAATACGGTAGGACAGAGAAATACGCAGTATTTT.